This TCR beta chain was retrieved from a study of shared clonotypes between healthy human individuals (dated by TCRdb to the early 2020s). Background for the entire study: Three men and a couple of women, aged 18 to 49 years, made up the cohort. For each donor, CD4 naive and CD4 memory were each given three plates, CD8 naive was given two plates, and CD8 memory was given one plate. The study deeply sequenced blood TCR repertoires of five healthy adults to estimate repertoire size and the extent of clonotype sharing between individuals. To increase sequencing depth and limit assay-specific biases, TCR repertoire library preparation and sequencing were carried out by different laboratories using diverse techniques. Per donor, leukapheresis produced somewhere between about 0.8 and 9.5 billion PBMCs. On the study overall, not on this receptor specifically: Clonotypes shared by all four sorted-subset donors showed higher generation probabilities than non-shared clonotypes. Estimated clonotype richness was generally larger for naive than for memory subsets. Because the study included a small number of donors, the genetic and exposure-history diversity represented was limited. Only blood was sampled, and tissue TCR repertoires likely differ from those in blood. Sharing across a few donors was observed for 4.5% to 6.5% of naive CD4, 3% to 3.5% of naive CD8, about 2.3% of memory CD4, and about 0.4% of memory CD8 clonotypes. Pairwise subsampling led to the expectation that sequencing depth would affect the degree of clonotype sharing among donors. Rarefaction of sorted-subset datasets indicated incomplete sequencing despite the large sequencing depth.

Using the deep immunoSEQ assay, multiplex PCR amplified TCR CDR3 regions from genomic DNA. Genomic DNA extracted from each cell subset was distributed evenly over all wells of several immunoSEQ 96-well plates, and each plate served as one replicate. For sorted subsets, approximately 190 ng of genomic DNA, equivalent to about 30,000 T cell genomes, went into each replicate PCR. Purified libraries were quantified with a Qubit 3.0 fluorometer, sized on a Bioanalyzer 2100, and re-quantified with the KAPA Library Quantification kit. Each immunoSEQ 96-well plate was sequenced on its own single-read 150-cycle Illumina NextSeq 550 flow cell. On the study's bioinformatics: Because only junctional sequences without quality scores were contained in the immunoSEQ output, filtering matching that applied to full-length reads could not be performed. To assign V/J genes and CDR3, sequences were annotated against IMGT germline references using PyIR, a Python wrapper for IgBLAST v1.9. Reads with weak V/J assignments (E-value above 1e-6), missing CDR3, stop codons, out-of-frame junctions, or ambiguous translated residues were removed. V3J clonotypes were defined by identical inferred V gene, J gene, and CDR3 amino acid sequence. To compute the percentage overlap between repertoires, the number of shared unique clonotypes was divided by the size of the smaller repertoire. Repertoire richness was assessed with RTK rarefaction, the Chao1 estimator, and Recon v2.1 estimates of unobserved clonotypes. OLGA was used to compute generation probabilities for all TCRbeta clonotypes that the gDNA method yielded from a handful of donors. The table was pulled from immuneACCESS by TCRdb, which kept in-frame rearrangements only. Such tables lose some clones; where checked, under half of the loss comes from unresolved V genes, and the rest has no known cause. V and J calls and clone size are given by that table; D and trimming were obtained from the DNA. The sample table records roughly 1 million clones; 65% to 75% of these occur just once. The biggest ten clones account for around 1.5% of the sample.

In regard to this clone: Its antigen target is currently unknown. No much larger clone is present one base from it, and per-base qualities are unavailable.

The donors were healthy, HIV-negative adults who had no recently reported acute infections or vaccinations. Only Caucasian adults living in Nashville, Tennessee, USA were represented among the donors. CD4+ T cells were enriched by magnetic negative selection, after which naive cells were positively selected on CD45RA and the negative fraction was taken as the memory subset. Blood was collected by leukapheresis, and PBMCs were isolated by Ficoll-Histopaque density gradient centrifugation and then cryopreserved in liquid nitrogen vapor phase. Purity and quantity of every magnetically sorted T cell population were checked by analytical flow cytometry. Genomic DNA was isolated from every sorted fraction and measured by UV absorbance on a Nanodrop 2000c. After removal of 6 bases from V and 7 bases from J, the junction retains 13 bases not matched to a gene. According to the germline V gene, CDR1 reads SGHVS and CDR2 reads FQNEAQ. From the cysteine through the phenylalanine, the CDR3 covers 16 amino acids. Solely the CDR3 DNA is kept, with 48 bases framed from the first base.

The source is a man younger than 35 in good health. Source material: memory CD4+ T cells sorted from blood. According to the study, the label for this sample's cell subset or site signals: CD45RA-negative fraction. In this chain, TRBV7-8 is recombined with TRBJ2-4, and TRBD1 aligns with 9 junction nucleotides. The nucleotide sequence is given as TGTGCCAGCAGACGAGGACCGGGACAGGGTTTTAACATTCAGTACTTC. It codes for CASRRGPGQGFNIQYF.